This entry lists 3 T cell receptor beta chains sequenced from one sample in a study of blood T cell repertoires in COVID-19. Profiled with immunoSEQ multiplex PCR; TCRdb holds only in-frame clones, not every one. The sample yields 140,000 to 150,000 clones, about 87% seen once. Sequencing was performed on PBMCs or T cells enriched from blood (not recorded which). These receptors were obtained from a man aged 55 to 70 who had recovered from COVID-19.

The CDR3 DNA reads as TGTGCCAGCTCCGCCAGCGGGAGGCTCTACGAGCAGTACTTC. Translation gives CASSASGRLYEQYF. V usage is TRBV9 and J usage is TRBJ2-7; 9 bases map to TRBD2. The CDR3 runs to 14 residues. After removal of 7 bases from V and 3 bases from J, the junction contained 8 bases not matched to a gene. The germline CDR1 and CDR2 sequences are SGDLS and YYNGEE.

The chain joins TRBV6-6 to TRBJ2-3; TRBD1 matches at 7 bases. The CDR3 has 13 amino acids. Germline trimming cut 7 bases from V and 4 bases from J; bases unmatched to any gene: 5. Germline CDR1 and CDR2: MNHNY and SVGAGI (reference sequence). As DNA, the CDR3 is TGTGCCAGCACTTTAACAGGGGCAGATACGCAGTATTTT. It translates to CASTLTGADTQYF.

This clone came up once. This rearrangement joins TRBV2 to TRBJ2-1; 7 positions agree with TRBD2. The CDR3 sequence is 17 residues long. Germline V CDR1 and CDR2: SNHLY, FYNNEI. V gave up 7 bases and J gave up 3 bases; unmatched junction bases: 15. The chain's CDR3 is CASNFLLQRGNYNEQFF. In nucleotides, the CDR3 is TGTGCCAGCAACTTCCTCCTCCAGCGGGGTAACTACAATGAGCAGTTCTTC. Supplemented by reference TRBV2 and TRBJ2-1, the full variable domain reads EPEVTQTPSHQVTQMGQEVILRCVPISNHLYFYWYRQILGQKVEFLVSFYNNEISEKSEIFDDQFSVERPDGSNFTLKIRSTKLEDSAMYFCASNFLLQRGNYNEQFFGPGTRLTVL.